The present T cell receptor beta chain was sequenced within a study of cytomegalovirus exposure and HLA in healthy donors. Findings and caveats of the study: Overall, about 160 TCR beta chains were annotated as cytomegalovirus-associated. Most observed TCR sequences were rare, whereas some public TCRs were detected in many donors.

Primers included in the PCR were 60 Vbeta and 13 Jbeta primers. Assay: immunoSEQ multiplex PCR; the TCRdb copy retains only in-frame clones and omits some. This listing includes 100,000 to 150,000 clones. About this clone: Its specificity is not known.

The CDR3 totals 13 residues. Germline V gene data show CDR1 as LGHNA and CDR2 as YSLEER. Deletions cut 4 bases from V and 11 bases from J, with 17 bases between. Sequencing input: PBMCs. This sequence joins TRBV4-3 and TRBJ1-1; D might be TRBD1 (6 bases). The TCR was taken from a middle-aged man in good health and CMV-seronegative. The CDR3 here is CASSPMTGDRAFF. CDR3 DNA: TGCGCCAGCAGCCCGATGACAGGAGATAGGGCTTTCTTT.